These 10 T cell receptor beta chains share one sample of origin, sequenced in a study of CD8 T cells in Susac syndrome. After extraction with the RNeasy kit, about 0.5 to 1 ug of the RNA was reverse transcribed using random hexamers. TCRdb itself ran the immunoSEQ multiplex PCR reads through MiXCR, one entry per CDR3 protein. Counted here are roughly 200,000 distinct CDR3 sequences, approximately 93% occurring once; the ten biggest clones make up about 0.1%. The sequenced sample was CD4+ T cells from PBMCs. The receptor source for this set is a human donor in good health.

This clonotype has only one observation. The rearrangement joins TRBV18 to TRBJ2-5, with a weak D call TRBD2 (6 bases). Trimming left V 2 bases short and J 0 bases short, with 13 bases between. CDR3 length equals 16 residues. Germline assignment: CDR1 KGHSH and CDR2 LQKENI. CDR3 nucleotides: TGTGCCAGCTCACCAATCGCGGGGTCCTACCAAGAGACCCAGTACTTC. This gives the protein CASSPIAGSYQETQYF. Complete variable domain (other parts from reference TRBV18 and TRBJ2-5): NAGVMQNPRHLVRRRGQEARLRCSPMKGHSHVYWYRQLPEEGLKFMVYLQKENIIDESGMPKERFSAEFPKEGPSILRIQQVVRGDSAAYFCASSPIAGSYQETQYFGPGTRLLVL.

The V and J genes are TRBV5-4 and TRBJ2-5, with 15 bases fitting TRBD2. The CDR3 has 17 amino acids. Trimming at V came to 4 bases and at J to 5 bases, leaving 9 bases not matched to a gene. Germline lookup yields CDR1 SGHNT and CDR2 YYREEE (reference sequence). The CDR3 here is CASSREPGTSGGETQYF. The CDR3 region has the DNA TGTGCCAGCAGCCGAGAACCGGGGACTAGCGGGGGGGAGACCCAGTACTTC.

For the CDR3, the DNA is TGTGCCAGCAGCACTGTGACGAACATGAACACTGAAGCTTTCTTT. Its translation: CASSTVTNMNTEAFF. This sequence joins TRBV5-4 and TRBJ1-1; D not certain. V shed 4 bases and J shed 0 bases, with 13 bases lying between them. This CDR3 contains 15 residues. Per germline, CDR1 SGHNT and CDR2 YYREEE (reference sequence).

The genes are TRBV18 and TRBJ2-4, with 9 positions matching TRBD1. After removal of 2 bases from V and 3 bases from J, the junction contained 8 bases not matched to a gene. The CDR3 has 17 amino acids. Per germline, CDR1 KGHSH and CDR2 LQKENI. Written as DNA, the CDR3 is TGTGCCAGCTCACCAGCGACAGGGGGATCAATCAAAAACATTCAGTACTTC. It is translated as CASSPATGGSIKNIQYF.

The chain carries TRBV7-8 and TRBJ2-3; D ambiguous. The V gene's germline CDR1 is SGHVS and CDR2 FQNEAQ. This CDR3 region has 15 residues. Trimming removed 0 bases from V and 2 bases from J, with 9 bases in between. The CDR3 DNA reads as TGTGCCAGCAGCTTAGCGGAGACTTTCACAGATACGCAGTATTTT. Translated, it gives CASSLAETFTDTQYF.

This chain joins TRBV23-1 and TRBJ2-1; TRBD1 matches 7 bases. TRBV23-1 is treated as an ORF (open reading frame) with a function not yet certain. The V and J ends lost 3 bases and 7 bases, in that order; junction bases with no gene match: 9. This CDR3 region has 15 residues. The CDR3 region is CASSQPDRVGNEQFF. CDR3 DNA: TGCGCCAGCAGTCAGCCTGACAGGGTTGGTAATGAGCAGTTCTTC.

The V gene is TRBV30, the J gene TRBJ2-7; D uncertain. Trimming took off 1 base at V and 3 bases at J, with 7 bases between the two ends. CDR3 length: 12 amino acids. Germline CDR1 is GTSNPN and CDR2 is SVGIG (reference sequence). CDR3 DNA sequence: TGTGCCTGGAGTGGGGGTTTCTACGAGCAGTACTTC. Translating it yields CAWSGGFYEQYF.

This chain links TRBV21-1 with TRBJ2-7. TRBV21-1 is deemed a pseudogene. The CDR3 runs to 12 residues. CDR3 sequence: CASSQVSYEQYV. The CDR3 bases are TGTGCCAGCAGTCAGGTTTCCTACGAGCAGTACGTC.

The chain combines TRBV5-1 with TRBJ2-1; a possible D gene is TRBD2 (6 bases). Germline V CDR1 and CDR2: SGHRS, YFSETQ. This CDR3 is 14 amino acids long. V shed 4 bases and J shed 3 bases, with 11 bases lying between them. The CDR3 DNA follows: TGCGCCAGCAGCGGGGGACTGATCTACAATGAGCAGTTCTTC. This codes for CASSGGLIYNEQFF.

CDR3 nucleotide sequence: TGCGCCAGCAGCTTGGACAGTCGATCTGAAGCTTTCTTT. Protein product: CASSLDSRSEAFF. The V and J genes are TRBV5-1 and TRBJ1-1, with unresolved D. This CDR3 is 13 amino acids long. V was cut by 0 bases and J by 6 bases, with 9 bases left in between. Germline V gene sequence: CDR1 SGHRS, CDR2 YFSETQ.